The 18 T cell receptor beta chains reported below all come from one sample, sequenced in a study of blood T cell repertoires in COVID-19. Some clones are missing from TCRdb's copy, which holds only in-frame ones; the method was immunoSEQ multiplex PCR. The table records 210,000 or so clones, 88% of them present only once. The material sequenced was peripheral blood. These receptors came from a woman in her sixties with acute or convalescent COVID-19.

The CDR3 DNA is TGTGCCAGCAGCCAGCGGACAGACAACTATGGCTACACCTTC. Its protein is CASSQRTDNYGYTF. The chain employs TRBV4-2 and TRBJ1-2, with TRBD1 as a possible D gene (6 bases). Germline loops: CDR1 LGHNA, CDR2 YNFKEQ. This CDR3 region has 14 residues. V was clipped by 3 bases and J by 2 bases, with 10 bases between them.

The chain carries TRBV2 and TRBJ1-1; 8 nucleotides agree with TRBD1. The CDR3 extends over 14 amino acids. V lost 5 bases and J lost 3; bases outside the gene matches: 5. Per the germline V gene, CDR1 is SNHLY and CDR2 is FYNNEI. DNA for the CDR3: TGTGCCAGCAGTTCACAGGGGGGGGACACTGAAGCTTTCTTT. This codes for CASSSQGGDTEAFF.

A remark on this clone: At the DNA level, this CDR3 is encoded by other sequences in the same sample as well. The chain joins TRBV5-1 to TRBJ2-7, with 8 bases aligning to TRBD2. The CDR3 has 14 amino acids. Germline values: CDR1 SGHRS, CDR2 YFSETQ. Trimming took 0 bases from V and 2 from J; bases not matched to a gene: 1. The CDR3 sequence: CASSLGLATYEQYF. The CDR3 DNA follows: TGCGCCAGCAGCTTGGGACTAGCGACCTACGAGCAGTACTTC.

The chain employs TRBV5-4 and TRBJ2-5; D perhaps matches TRBD1 (6 bases). Trimming took 5 bases from V and 5 from J, leaving 13 bases between them. Germline CDR1 and CDR2: SGHNT and YYREEE (reference sequence). The CDR3 length is 13 residues. The CDR3 sequence is CASSSRGAETQYF. The CDR3 region has the DNA TGTGCCAGCAGTTCCAGGGGAGCGGAGACCCAGTACTTC.

The chain has TRBV5-1 and TRBJ2-7, with 12 bases aligning to TRBD2. Germline V lookup: CDR1 SGHRS, CDR2 YFSETQ. The CDR3 runs to 15 residues. The V and J ends lost 2 bases and 2 bases, in that order; junction bases with no gene match: 2. The DNA of the CDR3 is TGCGCCAGCAGCTTAACTAGCGGGGGGCCCTACGAGCAGTACTTC. This codes for CASSLTSGGPYEQYF. The full variable domain, in which reference TRBV5-1 and TRBJ2-7 provide the parts outside the CDR3, is KAGVTQTPRYLIKTRGQQVTLSCSPISGHRSVSWYQQTPGQGLQFLFEYFSETQRNKGNFPGRFSGRQFSNSRSEMNVSTLELGDSALYLCASSLTSGGPYEQYFGPGTRLTVT.

The genes are TRBV3-1 (or the pseudogene TRBV3-2) and TRBJ2-5, with D uncertain. With 1 base removed from V and 1 base from J, the gap between germline ends came to 10 bases. This CDR3 contains 15 residues. Germline V gives CDR1 LGHDT, CDR2 YNNKEL (reference sequence). CDR3 coding DNA: TGTGCCAGCAGCCAAGGTCCCGGTACCCAAGAGACCCAGTACTTC. It translates to CASSQGPGTQETQYF.

This clone has a single count. J is TRBJ1-2 and V is TRBV30, with a tentative D call TRBD1 (5 bases). CDR3 length equals 13 residues. V lost 4 bases and J 7 bases, leaving 16 bases between the germline ends. Germline V CDR1 and CDR2: GTSNPN, SVGIG (reference sequence). CDR3 in DNA: TGTGCCTGGAATCCCGGCCAGGGTCTTGGCTACACCTTC. It is translated as CAWNPGQGLGYTF.

Only a few counts were recorded for this clone. CDR3 DNA sequence: TGTGCCAGCAGCTTAGCCCCAGGGGGCTCGTACGAGCAGTACTTC. This encodes CASSLAPGGSYEQYF. V and J are TRBV11-2 and TRBJ2-7; 8 bases match TRBD1. The CDR3 loop spans 15 amino acids. The ends lost 1 base at V and 4 bases at J; junction bases unmatched: 6. Germline assignment: CDR1 SGHAT and CDR2 FQNNGV.

This sequence joins TRBV9 and TRBJ1-1, with TRBD1 identical over 7 bases. This CDR3 comprises 14 residues. V was pared by 4 bases and J by 2 bases, with 5 bases of the junction left unmatched. Germline assignment: CDR1 SGDLS and CDR2 YYNGEE. The CDR3, as DNA: TGTGCCAGCAGCCACAGACAGGGCAACACTGAAGCTTTCTTT. It codes for CASSHRQGNTEAFF.

This clone was counted once. The J gene is TRBJ2-2, the V gene TRBV6-4, with a weak D call TRBD1 (5 bases). CDR1 and CDR2 from the germline V gene are MRHNA and SNTAGT. The length of the CDR3 is 15 residues. Trimming stripped 6 bases from V and 4 bases from J, with 15 bases between. The CDR3 reads CASRGSQGGTGELFF. The CDR3 nucleotides read TGTGCCAGCAGAGGTAGTCAGGGCGGCACCGGGGAGCTGTTTTTT.

The genes are TRBV2 and TRBJ2-2; maybe TRBD2 (6 bases). The germline V and J ends were trimmed by 6 bases and 4 bases, with 12 bases remaining between them. This CDR3 has 14 amino acids. Germline CDR1 reads SNHLY; CDR2 reads FYNNEI. As DNA, the CDR3 is TGTGCCAGCAGGTTAGCGGCATTCACCGGGGAGCTGTTTTTT. Translated: CASRLAAFTGELFF.

This clone came up a few times. The chain employs TRBV6-1 and TRBJ1-3; D remains ambiguous. Trimming cost V 3 bases and J 3 bases, with 15 bases left between them. The germline V gene has CDR1 MNHNS and CDR2 SASEGT. This CDR3 comprises 16 residues. The CDR3, as DNA: TGTGCCAGCAGTGATTTGGTTTACGTGCGTGGAAACACCATATATTTT. Translation: CASSDLVYVRGNTIYF.

The chain uses TRBV2 and TRBJ1-5; perhaps TRBD1 as D (5 bases). The CDR3 has 14 amino acids. V was shortened by 3 bases and J by 2 bases, with 8 bases between the two germline ends. Germline V gene lookup returns CDR1 SNHLY and CDR2 FYNNEI. CDR3: CASSDRVRNQPQHF. CDR3 nucleotides: TGTGCCAGCAGTGACAGGGTTCGCAATCAGCCCCAGCATTTT.

The chain couples TRBV29-1 to TRBJ1-2, with TRBD1 matching over 8 bases. CDR1 and CDR2 from the germline V gene are SQVTM and ANQGSEA. This CDR3 is built from 13 residues. Trimming at V came to 4 bases and at J to 1 base, leaving 2 bases not matched to a gene. CDR3 protein: CSVAGGGNYGYTF. CDR3 coding DNA: TGCAGCGTTGCAGGGGGCGGTAACTATGGCTACACCTTC.

The gene calls are TRBV5-8 and TRBJ2-5; 13 bases are a match to TRBD2. This CDR3 contains 17 residues. The germline V gene encodes CDR1 SGHTS and CDR2 YDEGEE. V was clipped by 4 bases and J by 3 bases; unmatched bases: 9. CDR3 region: CASSPNSGLAGEETQYF. The CDR3 region has the DNA TGTGCCAGCAGCCCGAATTCCGGACTAGCGGGAGAAGAGACCCAGTACTTC.

The chain carries TRBV5-1 and TRBJ2-7; D gene uncertain. This CDR3 comprises 14 residues. Trimming left V 0 bases short and J 1 base short, with 8 bases between. CDR1 and CDR2 from the germline V gene are SGHRS and YFSETQ. This chain's CDR3 is CASSLGARSYEQYF. In DNA form, the CDR3 reads TGCGCCAGCAGCTTGGGAGCTAGGTCCTACGAGCAGTACTTC.

V gene TRBV9 combines with J gene TRBJ2-2, with 15 nucleotides matching TRBD2. This CDR3 contains 20 residues. Trimming at V came to 0 bases and at J to 4 bases, leaving 10 bases not matched to a gene. The germline gives CDR1 SGDLS, CDR2 YYNGEE. The CDR3 bases are TGTGCCAGCAGCGTAGGTCCTGGGACTAGCGGGAGGTCGGGCACCGGGGAGCTGTTTTTT. As protein: CASSVGPGTSGRSGTGELFF.

A remark on this clone: The same CDR3 can be traced to other DNA sequences in this sample. The genes are TRBV28 and TRBJ1-2; tentatively, D is TRBD1 (6 bases). The ends were cut back, 3 bases at V and 5 bases at J, with 7 bases in the middle. The CDR3 consists of 12 residues. The germline V gene encodes CDR1 MDHEN and CDR2 SYDVKM. This CDR3 is CASSLTGYGYTF. CDR3 DNA sequence: TGTGCCAGCAGTTTGACAGGTTATGGCTACACCTTC.